This TCR beta chain was identified during a study of T-cell reconstitution after alpha-beta-depleted transplantation in children. Study observations and caveats: Once a year had passed after transplant, T-cell counts and diversity came mostly from newly produced T cells.

This clonotype showed up many times. The target antigen is unknown. This sample's TCRbeta library carried unique molecular identifier barcodes. TCRdb re-analysed the PCR reads in MiXCR, keeping a single row per CDR3 protein. The sample carries about 420,000 distinct CDR3 sequences, about a sixth recorded once. This sample comprised PBMCs, mostly from graft donor cells, obtained 360 days after TCRalphabeta/CD19-depleted stem cell transplant. The receptor was isolated from a boy under two years old who had a stem cell transplant for Wiskott-Aldrich syndrome, so the T cells may come from the graft donor.

DNA for the CDR3: TGTGCCATCAGTAAGAGGGAGAGGAATGAGCAGTTCTTC. Protein: CAISKRERNEQFF. The chain combines TRBV10-3 with TRBJ2-1; D possibly corresponds to TRBD2 (5 bases). The length of the CDR3 is 13 residues. Trimming stripped 5 bases from V and 7 bases from J, with 12 bases between. Germline V gene data show CDR1 as ENHRY and CDR2 as SYGVKD.